This T cell receptor (beta chain) emerged from a study of T cell changes during pregnancy in multiple sclerosis. The table came from immunoSEQ multiplex PCR; TCRdb's copy has only in-frame clones and leaves some out. The repertoire consists of 30,000 to 35,000 clones, with about 90% occurring once and the leading ten covering about 0.7%. Germline values: CDR1 SNHLY, CDR2 FYNNEI. Germline trimming cut 6 bases from V and 6 bases from J; bases unmatched to any gene: 8. The CDR3 spans 14 residues. The genes are TRBV2 and TRBJ1-5; 7 nucleotides line up with TRBD1. The source is a female donor in good health, enrolled as a control in a pregnancy study. Source: CD4+ T cells from peripheral blood mononuclear cells, taken in the first trimester of pregnancy. CDR3 residues: CASRGDRDGQPQHF. CDR3 nucleotides: TGTGCCAGCAGGGGAGACAGGGATGGTCAGCCCCAGCATTTT.